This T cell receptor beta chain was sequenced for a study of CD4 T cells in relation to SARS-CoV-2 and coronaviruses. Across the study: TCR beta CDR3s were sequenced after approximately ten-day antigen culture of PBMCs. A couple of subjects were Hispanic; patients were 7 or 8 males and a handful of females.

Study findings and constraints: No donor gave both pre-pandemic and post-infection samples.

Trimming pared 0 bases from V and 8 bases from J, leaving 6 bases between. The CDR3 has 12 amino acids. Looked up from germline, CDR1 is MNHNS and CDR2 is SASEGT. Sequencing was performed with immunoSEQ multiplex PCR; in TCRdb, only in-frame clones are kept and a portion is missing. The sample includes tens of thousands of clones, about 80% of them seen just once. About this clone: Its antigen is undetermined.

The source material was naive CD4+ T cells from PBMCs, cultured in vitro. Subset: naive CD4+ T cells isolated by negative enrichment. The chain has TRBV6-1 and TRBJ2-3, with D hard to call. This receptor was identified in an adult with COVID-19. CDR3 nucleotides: TGTGCCAGCAGTGAAGCATCGGGTACGCAGTATTTT. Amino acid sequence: CASSEASGTQYF.